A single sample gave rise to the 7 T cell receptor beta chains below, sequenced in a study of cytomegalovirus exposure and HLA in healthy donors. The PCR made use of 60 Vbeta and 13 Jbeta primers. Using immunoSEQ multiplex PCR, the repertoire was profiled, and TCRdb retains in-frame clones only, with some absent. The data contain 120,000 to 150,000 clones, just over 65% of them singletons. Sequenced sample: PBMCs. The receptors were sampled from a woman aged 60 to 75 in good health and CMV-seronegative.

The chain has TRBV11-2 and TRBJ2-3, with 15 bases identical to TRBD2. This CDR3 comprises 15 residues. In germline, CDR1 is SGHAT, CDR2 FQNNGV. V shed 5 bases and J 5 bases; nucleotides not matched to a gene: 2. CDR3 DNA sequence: TGTGCCAGCAGCGGGGGACTAGCGGGAGGAGATACGCAGTATTTT. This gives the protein CASSGGLAGGDTQYF.

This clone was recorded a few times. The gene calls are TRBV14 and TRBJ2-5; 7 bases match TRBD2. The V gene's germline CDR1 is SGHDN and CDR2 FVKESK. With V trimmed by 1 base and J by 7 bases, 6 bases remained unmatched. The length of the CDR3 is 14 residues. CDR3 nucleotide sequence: TGTGCCAGCAGCCAAGCGGCAGGGAGGGGGACCCAGTACTTC. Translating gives CASSQAAGRGTQYF. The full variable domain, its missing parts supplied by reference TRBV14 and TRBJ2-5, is EAGVTQFPSHSVIEKGQTVTLRCDPISGHDNLYWYRRVMGKEIKFLLHFVKESKQDESGMPNNRFLAERTGGTYSTLKVQPAELEDSGVYFCASSQAAGRGTQYFGPGTRLLVL.

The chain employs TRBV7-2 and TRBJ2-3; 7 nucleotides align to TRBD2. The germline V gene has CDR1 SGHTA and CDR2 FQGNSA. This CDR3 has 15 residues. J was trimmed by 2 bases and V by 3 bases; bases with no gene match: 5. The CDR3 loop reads CASSFTSAFTDTQYF. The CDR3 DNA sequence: TGTGCCAGCAGCTTTACTAGCGCATTCACAGATACGCAGTATTTT.

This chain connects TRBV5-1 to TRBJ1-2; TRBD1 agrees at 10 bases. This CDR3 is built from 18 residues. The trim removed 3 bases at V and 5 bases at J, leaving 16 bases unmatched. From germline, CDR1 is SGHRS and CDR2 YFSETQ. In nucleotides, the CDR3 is TGCGCCAGCAGCTGGGGGGGTGGGGCGGGACAGGGGAGGTATGGCTACACCTTC. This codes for CASSWGGGAGQGRYGYTF.

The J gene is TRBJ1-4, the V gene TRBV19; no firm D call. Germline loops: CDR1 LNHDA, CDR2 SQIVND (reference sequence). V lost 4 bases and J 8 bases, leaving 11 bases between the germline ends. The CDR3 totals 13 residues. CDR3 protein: CASSKRTGEKLFF. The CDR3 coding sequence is TGTGCCAGTAGTAAGCGGACCGGGGAAAAACTGTTTTTT.

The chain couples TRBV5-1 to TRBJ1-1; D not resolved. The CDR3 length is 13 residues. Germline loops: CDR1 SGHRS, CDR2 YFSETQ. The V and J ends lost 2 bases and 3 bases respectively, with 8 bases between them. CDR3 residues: CASSLVEDTEAFF. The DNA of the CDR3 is TGCGCCAGCAGCTTAGTCGAGGACACTGAAGCTTTCTTT.

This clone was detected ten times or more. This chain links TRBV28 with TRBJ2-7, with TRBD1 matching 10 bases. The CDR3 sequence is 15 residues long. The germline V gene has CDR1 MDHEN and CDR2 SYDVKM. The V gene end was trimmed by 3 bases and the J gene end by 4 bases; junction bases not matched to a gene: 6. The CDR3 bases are TGTGCCAGCAGTTTCGTGACAGGGGGCGTTTACGAGCAGTACTTC. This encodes CASSFVTGGVYEQYF.